The 3 T cell receptor beta chains given below trace back to one sample, sequenced in a study of cytomegalovirus exposure and HLA in healthy donors. TCRdb's copy holds only in-frame clones and misses some; the assay was immunoSEQ multiplex PCR. The sample holds some 140,000 clones, 75% to 90% seen once. Sequencing was done on a sample of PBMCs. These receptors all come from a man aged 18 to 29 in good health and CMV-seropositive.

This clone has just one count. The rearrangement uses TRBV6-5 and TRBJ1-2; D perhaps matches TRBD1 (5 bases). Germline CDR1 is MNHEY and CDR2 is SVGAGI. Trimming pared 2 bases from V and 1 base from J, leaving 8 bases between. The CDR3 length is 14 residues. For the CDR3, the DNA is TGTGCCAGCAGTTACGCGGGGGGTAACTATGGCTACACCTTC. Its protein is CASSYAGGNYGYTF.

The DNA of the CDR3 is TGTGCCAGCAGCTTAGCCCCCCTGACAGGGAATAGCGAGCAGTACTTC. As protein: CASSLAPLTGNSEQYF. The chain recombines TRBV7-8 with TRBJ2-7, with 7 nucleotides matching TRBD1. V lost 0 bases, J lost 6 bases, and 11 bases stayed unmatched. The CDR3 is 16 residues long. In germline, CDR1 is SGHVS, CDR2 FQNEAQ.

The rearrangement uses TRBV6-1 and TRBJ1-4, with a possible D match to TRBD1 (5 bases). Germline V lookup: CDR1 MNHNS, CDR2 SASEGT. The length of the CDR3 is 12 residues. V was cut by 6 bases and J by 8 bases, with 10 bases left in between. The CDR3 DNA reads as TGTGCCAGCAGCAGGGTTCGGGAAAAACTGTTTTTT. As protein: CASSRVREKLFF.